This T cell receptor (beta chain) was found in a study of blood T cell repertoires in COVID-19. Study at large: Samples taken during acute and convalescent COVID-19 were collected in the United States, Italy and Spain.

CDR1 is LNHNV and CDR2 is YYDKDF in the germline V gene (reference sequence). The CDR3 totals 13 residues. Under the authors' procedure: Estimation of nucleated cell counts was performed using reference gene primer amplification. Only in-frame clones appear in the TCRdb table, and some are missing; sequencing was by immunoSEQ multiplex PCR. The V and J calls and clone size come from that table; D and trimming were worked out from the DNA. The table records 50,000 to 60,000 clones, around 84% of them present only once. This clone has more than one count but fewer than ten. One junction end does not reproduce the germline sequence, and a read error may be involved.

The material sequenced was peripheral blood. The origin of this receptor is a human donor with active COVID-19. The donor label of this sample is uncertain. This sequence joins TRBV15 and TRBJ2-5; tentatively, D is TRBD1 (5 bases). The CDR3 spells CATSRDQFRDRDF. The CDR3 nucleotides read TGTGCCACCAGCAGAGATCAATTCAGGGATCGAGACTTC.